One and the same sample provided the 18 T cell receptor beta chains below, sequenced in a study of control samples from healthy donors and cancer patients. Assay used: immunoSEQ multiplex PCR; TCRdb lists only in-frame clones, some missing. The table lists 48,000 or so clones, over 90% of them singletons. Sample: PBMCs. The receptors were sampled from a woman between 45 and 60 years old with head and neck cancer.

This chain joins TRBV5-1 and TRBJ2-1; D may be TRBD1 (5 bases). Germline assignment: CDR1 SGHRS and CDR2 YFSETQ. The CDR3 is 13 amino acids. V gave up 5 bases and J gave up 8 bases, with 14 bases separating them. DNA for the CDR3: TGCGCCAGCAGGCCTGCCAGGGTAGATGAGCAGTTCTTC. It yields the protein CASRPARVDEQFF.

This CDR3 is CASSMTGISYNEQFF. Written as DNA, the CDR3 is TGTGCCAGTAGTATGACAGGCATTTCCTACAATGAGCAGTTCTTC. The chain employs TRBV19 and TRBJ2-1; perhaps TRBD1 as D (6 bases). V shed 3 bases and J shed 1 base, with 10 bases lying between them. The CDR3 contains 15 residues. CDR1 and CDR2 from the germline V gene are LNHDA and SQIVND (reference sequence).

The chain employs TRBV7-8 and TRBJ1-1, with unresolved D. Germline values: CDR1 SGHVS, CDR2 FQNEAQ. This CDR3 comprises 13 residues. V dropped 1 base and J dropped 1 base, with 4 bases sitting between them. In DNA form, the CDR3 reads TGTGCCAGCAGCTTAGGACAGAACACTGAAGCTTTCTTT. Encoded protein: CASSLGQNTEAFF.

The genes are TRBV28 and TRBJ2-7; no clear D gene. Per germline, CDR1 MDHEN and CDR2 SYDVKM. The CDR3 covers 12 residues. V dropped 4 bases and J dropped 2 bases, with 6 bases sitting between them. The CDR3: CASSSVAYEQYF. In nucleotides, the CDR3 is TGTGCCAGCAGTTCAGTAGCCTACGAGCAGTACTTC.

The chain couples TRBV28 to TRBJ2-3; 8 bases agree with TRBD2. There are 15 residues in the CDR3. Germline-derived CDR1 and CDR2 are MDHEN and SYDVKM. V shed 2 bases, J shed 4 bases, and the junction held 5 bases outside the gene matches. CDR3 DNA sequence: TGTGCCAGCAGTTTAGGTTTACTAGCGGCAGATACGCAGTATTTT. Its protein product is CASSLGLLAADTQYF.

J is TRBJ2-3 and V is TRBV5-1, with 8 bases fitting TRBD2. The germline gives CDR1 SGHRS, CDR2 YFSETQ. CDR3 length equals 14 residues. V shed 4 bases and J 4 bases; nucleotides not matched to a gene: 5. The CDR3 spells CASSPGLAPDTQYF. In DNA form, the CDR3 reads TGCGCCAGCAGCCCCGGACTAGCCCCAGATACGCAGTATTTT.

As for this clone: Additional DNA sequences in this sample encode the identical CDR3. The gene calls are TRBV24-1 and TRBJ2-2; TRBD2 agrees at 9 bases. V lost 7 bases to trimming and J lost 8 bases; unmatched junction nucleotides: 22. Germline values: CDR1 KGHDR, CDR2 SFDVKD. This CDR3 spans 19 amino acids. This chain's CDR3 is CATSEKVLAGAYTTGELFF. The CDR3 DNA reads TGTGCCACCAGCGAGAAGGTGTTAGCGGGGGCGTATACCACTGGGGAGCTGTTTTTT.

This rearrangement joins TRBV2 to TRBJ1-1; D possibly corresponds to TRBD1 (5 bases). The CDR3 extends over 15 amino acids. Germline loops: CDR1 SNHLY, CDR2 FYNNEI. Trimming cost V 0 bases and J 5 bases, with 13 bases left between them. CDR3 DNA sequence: TGTGCCAGCAGTGAAGCGGCAGGGCGGATGACTGAAGCTTTCTTT. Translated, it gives CASSEAAGRMTEAFF.

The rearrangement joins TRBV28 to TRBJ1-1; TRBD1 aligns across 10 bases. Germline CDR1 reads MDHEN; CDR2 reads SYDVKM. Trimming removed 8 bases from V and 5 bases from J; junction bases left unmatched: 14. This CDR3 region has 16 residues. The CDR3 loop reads CASYSFRDRGQTEAFF. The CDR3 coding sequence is TGTGCCAGCTACAGTTTTCGGGACAGGGGACAAACTGAAGCTTTCTTT.

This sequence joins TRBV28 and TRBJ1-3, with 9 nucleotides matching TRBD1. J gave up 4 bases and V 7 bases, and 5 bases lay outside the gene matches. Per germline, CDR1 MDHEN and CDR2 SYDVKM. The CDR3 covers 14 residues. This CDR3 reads CASKGTGNGNTIYF. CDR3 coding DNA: TGTGCCAGCAAAGGGACAGGGAACGGAAACACCATATATTTT.

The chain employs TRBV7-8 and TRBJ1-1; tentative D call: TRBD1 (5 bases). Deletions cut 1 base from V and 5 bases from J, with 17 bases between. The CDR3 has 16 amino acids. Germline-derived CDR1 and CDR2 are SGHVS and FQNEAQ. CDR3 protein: CASSLVGQGSITEAFF. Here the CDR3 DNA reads TGTGCCAGCAGCTTAGTGGGCCAGGGCTCGATAACTGAAGCTTTCTTT.

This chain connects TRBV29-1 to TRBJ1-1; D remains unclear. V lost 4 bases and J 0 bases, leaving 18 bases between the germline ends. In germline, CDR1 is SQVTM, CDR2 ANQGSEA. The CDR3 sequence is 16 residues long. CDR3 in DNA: TGCAGCGTTGGAAGTTCGACAAGAACTGTGAACACTGAAGCTTTCTTT. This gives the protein CSVGSSTRTVNTEAFF. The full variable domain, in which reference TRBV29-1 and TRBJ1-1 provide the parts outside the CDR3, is SAVISQKPSRDICQRGTSLTIQCQVDSQVTMMFWYRQQPGQSLTLIATANQGSEATYESGFVIDKFPISRPNLTFSTLTVSNMSPEDSSIYLCSVGSSTRTVNTEAFFGQGTRLTVV.

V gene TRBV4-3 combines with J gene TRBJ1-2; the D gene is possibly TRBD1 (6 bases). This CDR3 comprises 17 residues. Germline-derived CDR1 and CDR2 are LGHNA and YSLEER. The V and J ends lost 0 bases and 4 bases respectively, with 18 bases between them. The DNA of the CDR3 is TGCGCCAGCAGCCAAGATACCTGGGCAGGGGCTTTCTATGGCTACACCTTC. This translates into CASSQDTWAGAFYGYTF.

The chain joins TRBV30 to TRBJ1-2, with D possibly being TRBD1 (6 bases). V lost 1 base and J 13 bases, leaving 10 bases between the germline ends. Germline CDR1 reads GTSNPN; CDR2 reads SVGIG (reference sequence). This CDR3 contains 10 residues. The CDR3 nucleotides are TGTGCCTGGAGTGAGGGACACCCCACCTTC. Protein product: CAWSEGHPTF.

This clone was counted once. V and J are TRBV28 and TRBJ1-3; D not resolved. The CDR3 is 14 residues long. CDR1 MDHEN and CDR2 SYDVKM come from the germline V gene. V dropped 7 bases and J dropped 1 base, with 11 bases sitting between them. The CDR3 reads CASTKTGSGNTIYF. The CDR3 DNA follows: TGTGCCAGCACCAAGACTGGATCTGGAAACACCATATATTTT.

This CDR3 reads CASSLLAGIPLNYGYTF. In DNA, the CDR3 is TGTGCCAGCAGCTTACTGGCAGGGATCCCACTTAACTATGGCTACACCTTC. The rearrangement links TRBV7-8 to TRBJ1-2; D might be TRBD1 (5 bases). The CDR3 is 17 amino acids. CDR1 is SGHVS, CDR2 FQNEAQ, per germline. Trimming shortened V by 2 bases and J by 1 base, and 17 bases separated the two germline ends. Full variable domain (rest looked up from reference TRBV7-8 and TRBJ1-2): GAGVSQSPRYKVAKRGQDVALRCDPISGHVSLFWYQQALGQGPEFLTYFQNEAQLDKSGLPSDRFFAERPEGSVSTLKIQRTQQEDSAVYLCASSLLAGIPLNYGYTFGSGTRLTVV.

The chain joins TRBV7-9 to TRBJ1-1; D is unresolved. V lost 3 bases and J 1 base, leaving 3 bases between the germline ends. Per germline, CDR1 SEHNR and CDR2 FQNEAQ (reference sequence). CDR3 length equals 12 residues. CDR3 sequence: CASSLENTEAFF. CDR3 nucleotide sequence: TGTGCCAGCAGCTTGGAGAACACTGAAGCTTTCTTT.

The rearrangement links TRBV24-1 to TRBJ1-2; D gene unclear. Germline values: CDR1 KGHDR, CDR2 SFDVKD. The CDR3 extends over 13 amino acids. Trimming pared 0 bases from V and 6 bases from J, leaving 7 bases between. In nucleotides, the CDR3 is TGTGCCACCAGTGATTTGTCGGGGAATGGCTACACCTTC. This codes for CATSDLSGNGYTF.